The 3 T cell receptor beta chains below were found in one sample sequenced in a study of T cell changes during pregnancy in multiple sclerosis. The assay was immunoSEQ multiplex PCR, and TCRdb's table has in-frame clones only and misses some. This sample has some 41,000 clones, with roughly nine tenths found just once. The source material was CD4+ T cells from peripheral blood mononuclear cells, sampled after pregnancy. These receptors were collected from a female donor with multiple sclerosis, enrolled in a pregnancy study.

This chain links TRBV5-5 with TRBJ2-3, with unresolved D. Germline V gene sequence: CDR1 SGHKS, CDR2 YYEKEE (reference sequence). V lost 4 bases, J lost 5 bases, and 14 bases lay in between. The length of the CDR3 is 14 residues. The CDR3 spells CASSPTKPRDTQYF. As DNA, the CDR3 is TGTGCCAGCAGCCCCACCAAACCGCGAGATACGCAGTATTTT.

This clone has just a few counts. V usage is TRBV16 and J usage is TRBJ2-7; tentatively, D is TRBD2 (5 bases). The ends were cut back, 5 bases at V and 0 bases at J, with 11 bases in the middle. This CDR3 contains 14 residues. The germline V gene encodes CDR1 KGHSY and CDR2 FQNENV. CDR3 loop: CASSVSEGSYEQYF. DNA of the CDR3: TGTGCCAGCAGCGTTAGCGAAGGCTCCTACGAGCAGTACTTC. Full variable domain (outside the CDR3, taken from reference TRBV16 and TRBJ2-7): GEEVAQTPKHLVRGEGQKAKLYCAPIKGHSYVFWYQQVLKNEFKFLISFQNENVFDETGMPKERFSAKCLPNSPCSLEIQATKLEDSAVYFCASSVSEGSYEQYFGPGTRLTVT.

Notes on this clone: The junction and the germline gene differ at one end; a read error may be behind it. In DNA form, the CDR3 reads TGTGCCAGCAGTGGTAATTGGGGACAGGGAAGGATTAGCTTC. Protein: CASSGNWGQGRISF. V is TRBV25-1 and J is TRBJ2-7, with 9 bases fitting TRBD1. Per germline, CDR1 MGHDK and CDR2 SYGVNS. The CDR3 runs to 14 residues.